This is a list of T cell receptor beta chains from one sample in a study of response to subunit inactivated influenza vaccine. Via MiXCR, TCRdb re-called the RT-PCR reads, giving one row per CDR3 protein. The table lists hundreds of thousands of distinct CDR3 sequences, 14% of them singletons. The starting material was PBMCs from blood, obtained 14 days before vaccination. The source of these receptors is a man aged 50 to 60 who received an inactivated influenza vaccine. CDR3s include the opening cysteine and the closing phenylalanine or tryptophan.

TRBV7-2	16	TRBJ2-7	CASSFQPGRPSYEQYF
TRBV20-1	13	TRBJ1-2	CSARAGDDYGYTF
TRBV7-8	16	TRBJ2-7	CASSRTFRSRSYEQYF
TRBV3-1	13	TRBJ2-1	CASSPLPSNEQFF
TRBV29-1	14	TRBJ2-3	CSVELGVRTDTQYF
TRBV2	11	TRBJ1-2	CASTENYGYTF
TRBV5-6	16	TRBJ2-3	CASSPSITGYADTQYF
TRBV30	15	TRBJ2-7	CAWSKPYRSLYEQYF
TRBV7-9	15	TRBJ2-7	CASSSGLAGSSEQYF
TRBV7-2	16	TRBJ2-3	CASSPISGGGTDTQYF
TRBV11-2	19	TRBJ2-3	CASSLRTSGGNFGTDTQYF
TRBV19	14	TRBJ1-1	CASRFREMNTEAFF
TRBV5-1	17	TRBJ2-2	CASSFGAGEGLTGELFF
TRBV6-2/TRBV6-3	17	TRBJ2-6	CASSYGTGISGANVLTF
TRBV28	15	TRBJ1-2	CASSLPSPGYYGYTF
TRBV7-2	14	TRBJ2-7	CASAKGGVRYEQYF
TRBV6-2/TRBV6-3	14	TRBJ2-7	CASRYRGRNDEQYF
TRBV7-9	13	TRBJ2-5	CASSLSDSGDQYF
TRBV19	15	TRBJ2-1	CASSIFGQGAYEQFF
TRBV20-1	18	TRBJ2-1	CSARVQSGPPGTYNEQFF
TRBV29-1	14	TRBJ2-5	CSVRRGTGQETQYF
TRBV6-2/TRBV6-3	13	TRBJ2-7	CASSRWPMNEQYF
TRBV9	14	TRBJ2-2	CASSALYNTGELFF
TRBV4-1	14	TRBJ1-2	CASSHPTGDYGYTF
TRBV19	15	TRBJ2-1	CASNFLGLALDEQFF
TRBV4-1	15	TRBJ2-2	CASSQDDRYTGELFF
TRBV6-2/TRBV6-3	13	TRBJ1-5	CASNDRREQPQHF
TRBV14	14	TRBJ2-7	CASSKYAVTYEQYF
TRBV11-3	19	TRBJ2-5	CASSFRVAGSLRPQETQYF
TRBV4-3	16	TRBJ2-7	CASSQDPGLSSYEQYF
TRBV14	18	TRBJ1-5	CASSQDSDRTYSNQPQHF
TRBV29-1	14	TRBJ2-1	CSGGPPFSYNEQFF
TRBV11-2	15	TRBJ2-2	CASSKITSVTGELFF
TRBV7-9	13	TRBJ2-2	CASSKLNTGELFF
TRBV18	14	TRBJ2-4	CASSLGTQTNIQYF
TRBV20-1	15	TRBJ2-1	CSARDWDSLPNEQFF
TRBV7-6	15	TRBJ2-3	CASSLEAGPTDTQYF
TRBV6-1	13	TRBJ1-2	CASSEGQISGYTF
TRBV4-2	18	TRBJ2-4	CASSPLAGGLVSKNIQYF
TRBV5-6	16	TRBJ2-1	CASSNKVVREVNEQFF
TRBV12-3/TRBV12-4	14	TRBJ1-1	CASRRQGWSTEAFF
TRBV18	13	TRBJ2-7	CASSPPVGDEQYF
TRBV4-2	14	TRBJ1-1	CASSPLRGRTEAFF
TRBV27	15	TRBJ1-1	CASSSMTGINTEAFF
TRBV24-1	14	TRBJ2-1	CATSPQGAGNEQFF
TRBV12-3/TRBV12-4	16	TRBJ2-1	CASSQREGYTGAEQFF
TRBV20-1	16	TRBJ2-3	CSATGTTSSGTDTQYF
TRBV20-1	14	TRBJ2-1	CSATRGLADNEQFF
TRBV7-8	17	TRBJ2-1	CASSLVSLVLGGNEQFF
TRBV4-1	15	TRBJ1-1	CASSQTTGGNTEAFF
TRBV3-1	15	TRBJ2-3	CASSQDGQRPDTQYF
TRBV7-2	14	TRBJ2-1	CASSLAGGYNEKFF
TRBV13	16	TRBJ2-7	CASSSTKRTGINEQYF
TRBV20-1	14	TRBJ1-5	CSARGQGVNQPQHF
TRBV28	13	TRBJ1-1	CASRYLRDTEAFF